Listed below are T cell receptor beta chains from one sample, sequenced in a study of Graves' ophthalmopathy and Graves' hyperthyroidism. In TCRdb, the multiplex PCR reads were re-called with MiXCR into one record per CDR3 protein. Among 350,000 to 450,000 distinct CDR3 sequences, around a fifth were seen once, and the ten largest hold around 3%. The sample taken for sequencing was peripheral blood. These receptors all come from a woman in her late teens or twenties with stable Graves' hyperthyroidism. Both conserved end residues are trimmed from each CDR3.

J,V,CDR3
TRBJ1-2,TRBV12-3/TRBV12-4,ASSSTGGHGYT
TRBJ2-2,TRBV7-7,ASSLGPRGTGELF
TRBJ1-2,TRBV6-5,ASSHREVNYGYT
TRBJ1-1,TRBV12-3/TRBV12-4,ASSFPNSREAF
TRBJ2-4,TRBV14,ASSQEGTGPLAINIQY
TRBJ1-1,TRBV12-3/TRBV12-4,ASSPGTGTWVTEAF
TRBJ1-2,TRBV20-1,SAPTGGYGYT
TRBJ2-7,TRBV24-1,ATSDLDTTIRGQY
TRBJ2-2,TRBV5-1,ASSLRPAGGHTGELF
TRBJ1-6,TRBV12-3/TRBV12-4,ASSGDTNSPLH
TRBJ1-5,TRBV19,ASSTRDRVASEPNQPQH
TRBJ1-1,TRBV5-1,ASRVRTGVMNTEAF
TRBJ1-6,TRBV7-2,ASRPGTLNSPLH
TRBJ2-5,TRBV4-3,ASSQDGRRREETQY
TRBJ2-4,TRBV12-3/TRBV12-4,ASSLPENIKY
TRBJ2-7,TRBV2,ASSEVSSGSIDEQY